These 26 T cell receptor beta chains came from one sample sequenced in a study of blood T cell repertoires in COVID-19. Produced via immunoSEQ multiplex PCR; TCRdb's table is partial and in-frame only. In the table there are around 110,000 clones, roughly 84% of which are singletons. The source material was peripheral blood. The receptors come from a human donor in a cohort sampled during active COVID-19.

The CDR3 DNA follows: TGTGCCAGCAGCTCACAAGTTATCGACGAGCAGTACTTC. It is translated as CASSSQVIDEQYF. V gene TRBV7-3 combines with J gene TRBJ2-7; unclear D gene. Trimming removed 4 bases from V and 5 bases from J, with 12 bases in between. The germline gives CDR1 SGHTA, CDR2 FQGTGA. The CDR3 is made up of 13 amino acids.

V and J are TRBV7-2 and TRBJ2-7; D might be TRBD2 (6 bases). The CDR3 consists of 13 residues. V dropped 0 bases and J dropped 4 bases, with 7 bases sitting between them. The V gene's germline CDR1 is SGHTA and CDR2 FQGNSA. The DNA of the CDR3 is TGTGCCAGCAGCTTAGCCGGGGGTTACGAGCAGTACGTC. This gives the protein CASSLAGGYEQYV.

This clone was found a few times. For the CDR3, the DNA is TGCAGCGTGAGGGAGGGACCGGATGGCTACACCTTC. Amino acids: CSVREGPDGYTF. The chain employs TRBV29-1 and TRBJ1-2, with D possibly being TRBD1 (5 bases). Germline values: CDR1 SQVTM, CDR2 ANQGSEA. This CDR3 has 12 residues. Between the trimmed V and J ends, which lost 6 bases and 6 bases, there was a span of 14 bases.

The V gene is TRBV6-6, the J gene TRBJ2-1, with no clear D. Germline V gene lookup returns CDR1 MNHNY and CDR2 SVGAGI (reference sequence). V lost 6 bases and J lost 0, with 12 bases in between. This CDR3 region has 15 residues. CDR3 protein: CASRFSTSSYNEQFF. As DNA, the CDR3 is TGTGCCAGCAGGTTTTCTACGAGCTCCTACAATGAGCAGTTCTTC.

This clone was detected a few times. CDR3 region: CASREQRYEQYF. CDR3 DNA sequence: TGTGCCAGCAGGGAACAGCGGTACGAGCAGTACTTC. The V gene is TRBV2, the J gene TRBJ2-7, with a possible D match to TRBD2 (5 bases). Trimming cost V 6 bases and J 4 bases, with 10 bases left between them. The CDR3 totals 12 residues. Per the germline V gene, CDR1 is SNHLY and CDR2 is FYNNEI.

CDR3 region: CASRLPGQGRTDKQFF. The CDR3 DNA reads TGTGCCAGCAGGTTACCGGGACAGGGCCGAACGGATAAGCAGTTCTTC. The chain recombines TRBV28 with TRBJ2-1; 9 bases map to TRBD1. From germline, CDR1 is MDHEN and CDR2 SYDVKM. The CDR3 spans 16 residues. Unmatched junction bases numbered 17, after V lost 6 bases and J lost 11 bases.

The gene calls are TRBV18 and TRBJ2-7; 7 bases are a match to TRBD2. The germline V gene encodes CDR1 KGHSH and CDR2 LQKENI. V was pared by 3 bases and J by 6 bases, with 11 bases of the junction left unmatched. CDR3 length: 15 amino acids. CDR3 bases: TGTGCCAGCTCACCGCTCCCCTGGGGGGAGGGCGAGCAGTACGTC. Its translation: CASSPLPWGEGEQYV.

This chain links TRBV4-3 with TRBJ1-3; a weak D match, TRBD1 (5 bases). The CDR3 is 17 residues long. Trimming left V 1 base short and J 2 bases short, with 15 bases between. The germline gives CDR1 LGHNA, CDR2 YSLEER. CDR3 sequence reads: CASSQGLPGSTGNTIYF. The CDR3 DNA follows: TGCGCCAGCAGCCAAGGTCTCCCAGGGTCAACTGGAAACACCATATATTTT.

The chain links TRBV7-2 to TRBJ1-2; D is possibly TRBD1 (5 bases). CDR1 SGHTA and CDR2 FQGNSA come from the germline V gene. The CDR3 has 15 residues. Trimming stripped 0 bases from V and 7 bases from J, with 15 bases between. The CDR3 sequence: CASSLAGRQGGGYTF. In DNA form, the CDR3 reads TGTGCCAGCAGCTTAGCCGGCCGGCAGGGTGGTGGCTACACCTTC.

V usage is TRBV6-2 or TRBV6-3 and J usage is TRBJ2-7; TRBD2 aligns across 7 bases. CDR3 length: 15 residues. The V gene's germline CDR1 is MNHEY and CDR2 SVGEGT. Trimming took 4 bases from V and 1 from J; bases not matched to a gene: 7. The CDR3 loop reads CASSSRLAGSYEQYF. The CDR3, as DNA: TGTGCCAGCAGTTCTCGACTAGCTGGATCCTACGAGCAGTACTTC.

The chain recombines TRBV5-4 with TRBJ2-5; 8 nucleotides match TRBD1. The ends lost 0 bases at V and 5 bases at J; junction bases unmatched: 6. CDR1 is SGHNT, CDR2 YYREEE, per germline (reference sequence). The CDR3 is 15 amino acids. This CDR3 reads CASSLDPDRVETQYF. The CDR3 DNA sequence: TGTGCCAGCAGCTTGGACCCGGACAGGGTGGAGACCCAGTACTTC.

This chain joins TRBV7-2 and TRBJ1-2; D remains ambiguous. Trimming took 1 base from V and 5 from J, leaving 8 bases between them. The germline V gene has CDR1 SGHTA and CDR2 FQGNSA. The CDR3 spans 13 residues. The CDR3 DNA reads TGTGCCAGCAGCTTAGGTCAACAGTATGGCTACACCTTC. Protein product: CASSLGQQYGYTF.

J is TRBJ2-5 and V is TRBV5-4, with 7 bases fitting TRBD1. V lost 5 bases to trimming and J lost 5 bases; unmatched junction nucleotides: 9. Germline CDR1 SGHNT, CDR2 YYREEE (reference sequence). The CDR3 runs 14 residues. The chain's CDR3 is CASSESQGVETQYF. CDR3 nucleotide sequence: TGTGCCAGCAGTGAGAGCCAGGGGGTTGAGACCCAGTACTTC.

The chain links TRBV5-5 to TRBJ1-4; D gene ambiguous. Trimming left V 4 bases short and J 13 bases short, with 17 bases between. Per the germline V gene, CDR1 is SGHKS and CDR2 is YYEKEE (reference sequence). The CDR3 runs 13 residues. The CDR3 DNA sequence: TGTGCCAGCAGCACACCGGGAGCCCAAGGACTGTTTTTT. Protein: CASSTPGAQGLFF.

The chain carries TRBV27 and TRBJ2-1; D remains ambiguous. This CDR3 is built from 15 residues. Germline CDR1 and CDR2: MNHEY and SMNVEV (reference sequence). The V end was cut by 0 bases, the J end by 5 bases, with 11 bases between. The CDR3 sequence is CASSLSFSTNNEQFF. The CDR3 nucleotides read TGTGCCAGCAGTTTATCTTTTTCAACAAACAATGAGCAGTTCTTC.

J is TRBJ2-6 and V is TRBV6-1; 10 positions agree with TRBD1. V shed 4 bases and J 2 bases; nucleotides not matched to a gene: 5. The CDR3 runs to 17 residues. Germline V gene lookup returns CDR1 MNHNS and CDR2 SASEGT. CDR3 loop: CASSAGQGRAGANVLTF. The CDR3 nucleotides read TGTGCCAGCAGTGCGGGACAGGGGCGGGCTGGGGCCAACGTCCTGACTTTC.

The chain couples TRBV5-1 to TRBJ2-7; D might be TRBD2 (6 bases). Trimming removed 4 bases at V and 2 bases at J, with 19 bases between. The CDR3 covers 16 residues. Germline values: CDR1 SGHRS, CDR2 YFSETQ. The CDR3 spells CASSPRVGGPPYEQYF. As DNA, the CDR3 is TGCGCCAGCAGCCCCCGCGTCGGAGGGCCCCCCTACGAGCAGTACTTC.

The chain has TRBV5-6 and TRBJ2-7, with D possibly being TRBD2 (6 bases). CDR1 is SGHDT, CDR2 YYEEEE, per germline. V was clipped by 2 bases and J by 0 bases, with 21 bases between them. There are 18 residues in the CDR3. CDR3 residues: CASSFGERGVKSSYEQYV. In nucleotides, the CDR3 is TGTGCCAGCAGCTTCGGAGAGCGCGGGGTAAAAAGCTCCTACGAGCAGTACGTC.

The V and J genes are TRBV24-1 and TRBJ2-7; a possible D gene is TRBD1 (5 bases). Germline assignment: CDR1 KGHDR and CDR2 SFDVKD. This CDR3 spans 14 amino acids. The V end was cut by 9 bases, the J end by 3 bases, with 17 bases between. The CDR3: CATQDTISLYEQYV. CDR3 DNA: TGTGCCACCCAGGACACCATCTCTCTCTACGAGCAGTACGTC.

The chain uses TRBV3-1 (or the pseudogene TRBV3-2) and TRBJ2-1; TRBD2 matches 13 bases. This CDR3 region has 18 residues. V lost 0 bases and J lost 6; bases outside the gene matches: 8. Germline V gene data show CDR1 as LGHDT and CDR2 as YNNKEL (reference sequence). The DNA of the CDR3 is TGTGCCAGCAGCCAAGAGGGACTAGCGGGATCCTTGGGCAATGAGCAGTTCTTC. Translated, it gives CASSQEGLAGSLGNEQFF.

The chain couples TRBV6-5 to TRBJ2-2; D possibly corresponds to TRBD2 (5 bases). The germline V gene encodes CDR1 MNHEY and CDR2 SVGAGI. The CDR3 length is 14 residues. The V end was cut by 0 bases, the J end by 5 bases, with 7 bases between. CDR3 DNA sequence: TGTGCCAGCAGTTACTCTCCGGGAACCGGGGAGCTGTTTTTT. It yields the protein CASSYSPGTGELFF.

This sequence joins TRBV19 and TRBJ1-5; D might be TRBD1 (5 bases). With 6 bases removed from V and 4 bases from J, the gap between germline ends came to 13 bases. This CDR3 region has 14 residues. The germline gives CDR1 LNHDA, CDR2 SQIVND (reference sequence). CDR3 bases: TGTGCCAGTAGCCCTCAGCAGGGTAATCAGCCCCAGCATTTT. It specifies CASSPQQGNQPQHF.

This chain links TRBV28 with TRBJ1-2; TRBD1 matches 10 bases. The V and J ends lost 8 bases and 8 bases, in that order; junction bases with no gene match: 14. Looked up from germline, CDR1 is MDHEN and CDR2 is SYDVKM. The CDR3 has 15 residues. The CDR3 coding sequence is TGTGCCAGCGTGCCCCCCCCGGACAGGGGGAAAGGCTACACCTTC. It specifies CASVPPPDRGKGYTF.

The chain couples TRBV5-1 to TRBJ1-1; 8 bases fit TRBD1. Germline-derived CDR1 and CDR2 are SGHRS and YFSETQ. The J segment lost 0 bases and the V segment lost 5 bases, leaving 6 bases of the junction unmatched. This CDR3 comprises 15 residues. The CDR3 protein is CASRPQGVMNTEAFF. CDR3 DNA: TGCGCCAGCAGACCACAGGGGGTAATGAACACTGAAGCTTTCTTT.

The J gene is TRBJ2-2, the V gene TRBV11-2; 12 nucleotides line up with TRBD2. V dropped 3 bases and J dropped 5; count of bases not matched to a gene: 10. Germline lookup yields CDR1 SGHAT and CDR2 FQNNGV. CDR3 length: 18 residues. The CDR3 here is CASSFPLAGGPGTGELFF. The CDR3 DNA reads as TGTGCCAGCAGCTTTCCTCTAGCGGGAGGGCCGGGGACCGGGGAGCTGTTTTTT.

The rearrangement uses TRBV11-2 and TRBJ2-1; maybe TRBD2 (6 bases). There are 14 residues in the CDR3. Trimming left V 1 base short and J 8 bases short, with 12 bases between. Germline V gives CDR1 SGHAT, CDR2 FQNNGV. CDR3 residues: CASSLAGPGDEQFF. The CDR3 nucleotides are TGTGCCAGCAGCTTAGCGGGCCCGGGAGATGAGCAGTTCTTC. Looking up the rest from reference TRBV11-2 and TRBJ2-1 gives the full variable domain: EAGVAQSPRYKIIEKRQSVAFWCNPISGHATLYWYQQILGQGPKLLIQFQNNGVVDDSQLPKDRFSAERLKGVDSTLKIQPAKLEDSAVYLCASSLAGPGDEQFFGPGTRLTVL.